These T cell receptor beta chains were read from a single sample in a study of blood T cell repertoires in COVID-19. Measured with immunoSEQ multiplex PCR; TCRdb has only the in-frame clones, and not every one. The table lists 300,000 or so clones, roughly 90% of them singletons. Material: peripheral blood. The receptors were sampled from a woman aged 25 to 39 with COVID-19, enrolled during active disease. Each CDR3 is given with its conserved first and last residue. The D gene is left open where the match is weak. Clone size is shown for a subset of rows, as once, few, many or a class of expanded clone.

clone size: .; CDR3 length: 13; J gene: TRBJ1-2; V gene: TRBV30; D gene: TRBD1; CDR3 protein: CAWRRDRGYGYTF; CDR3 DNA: TGTGCCTGGAGAAGGGACAGGGGGTATGGCTACACCTTC
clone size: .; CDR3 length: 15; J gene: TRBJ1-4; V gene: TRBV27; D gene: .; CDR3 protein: CASSLYQGLNEKLFF; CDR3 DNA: TGTGCCAGCAGTTTATATCAGGGGCTGAATGAAAAACTGTTTTTT
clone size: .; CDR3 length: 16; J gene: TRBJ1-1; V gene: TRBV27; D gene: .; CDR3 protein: CASSLSTGHPNTEAFF; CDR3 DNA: TGTGCCAGCAGTTTATCAACCGGACATCCTAACACTGAAGCTTTCTTT
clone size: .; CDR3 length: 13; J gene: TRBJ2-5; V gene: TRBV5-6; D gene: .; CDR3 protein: CASGGSFRETQYF; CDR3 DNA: TGTGCCAGCGGAGGATCATTTCGAGAGACCCAGTACTTC
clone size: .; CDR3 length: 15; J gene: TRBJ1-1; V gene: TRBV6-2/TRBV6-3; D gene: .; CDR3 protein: CASSLTRTGNTEAFF; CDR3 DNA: TGTGCCAGCAGCCTTACCCGGACGGGAAACACTGAAGCTTTCTTT
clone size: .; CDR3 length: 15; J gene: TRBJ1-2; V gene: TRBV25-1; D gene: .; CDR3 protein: CASSERGGSNYGYTF; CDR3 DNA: TGTGCCAGCAGTGAGAGAGGGGGATCCAACTATGGCTACACCTTC
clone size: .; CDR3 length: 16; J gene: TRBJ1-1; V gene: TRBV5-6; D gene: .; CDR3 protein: CASSLVYDKLNTEAFF; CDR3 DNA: TGTGCCAGCAGCTTGGTGTACGACAAACTGAACACTGAAGCTTTCTTT
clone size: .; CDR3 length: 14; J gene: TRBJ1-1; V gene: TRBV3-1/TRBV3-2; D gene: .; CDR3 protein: CASSQGASSTEAFF; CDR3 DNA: TGTGCCAGCAGCCAAGGGGCCTCTTCCACTGAAGCTTTCTTT
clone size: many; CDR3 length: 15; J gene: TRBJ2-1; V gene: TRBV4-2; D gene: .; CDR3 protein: CASSQDRGFGNEQFF; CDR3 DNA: TGTGCCAGCAGCCAAGATAGGGGGTTTGGTAATGAGCAGTTCTTC
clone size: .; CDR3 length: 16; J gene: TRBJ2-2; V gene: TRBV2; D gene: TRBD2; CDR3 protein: CASRRLAGGNTGELFF; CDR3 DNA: TGTGCCAGCAGGAGACTAGCGGGAGGAAACACCGGGGAGCTGTTTTTT
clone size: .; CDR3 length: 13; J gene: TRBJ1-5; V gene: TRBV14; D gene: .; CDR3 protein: CASSQRLDQPQHF; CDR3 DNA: TGTGCCAGCAGCCAACGGCTAGATCAGCCCCAGCATTTT
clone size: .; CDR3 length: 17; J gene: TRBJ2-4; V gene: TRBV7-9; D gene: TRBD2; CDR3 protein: CASSLSLAGGTKNIQYF; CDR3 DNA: TGTGCCAGCAGCTTATCCTTGGCGGGGGGGACCAAAAACATTCAGTACTTC
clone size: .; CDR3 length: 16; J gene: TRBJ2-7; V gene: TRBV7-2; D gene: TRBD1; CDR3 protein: CASSRVGTGGSYEQYF; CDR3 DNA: TGTGCCAGCAGCCGTGTCGGGACAGGGGGCTCCTACGAGCAGTACTTC
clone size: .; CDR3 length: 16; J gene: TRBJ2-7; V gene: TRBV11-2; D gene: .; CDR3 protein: CASSLGGQLGIYEQYF; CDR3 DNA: TGTGCCAGCAGCTTAGGGGGCCAATTAGGTATCTACGAGCAGTACTTC
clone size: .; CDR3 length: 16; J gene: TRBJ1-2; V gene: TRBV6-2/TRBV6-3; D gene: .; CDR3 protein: CASSYSPLPGDYGYTF; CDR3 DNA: TGTGCCAGCAGTTACTCCCCCCTCCCCGGTGACTATGGCTACACCTTC
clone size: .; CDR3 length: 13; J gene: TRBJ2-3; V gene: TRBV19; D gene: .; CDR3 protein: CASSASHTDTQYF; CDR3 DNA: TGTGCCAGTAGCGCTTCACACACAGATACGCAGTATTTT
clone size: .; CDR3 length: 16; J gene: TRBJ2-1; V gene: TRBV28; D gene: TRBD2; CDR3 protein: CASSFFSSGTLDEQFF; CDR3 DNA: TGTGCCAGCAGTTTCTTCTCTAGCGGGACCTTGGATGAGCAGTTCTTC
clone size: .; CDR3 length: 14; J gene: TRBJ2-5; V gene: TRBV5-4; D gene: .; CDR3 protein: CASSLIVGGETQYF; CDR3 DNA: TGTGCCAGCAGCTTGATTGTAGGAGGCGAGACCCAGTACTTC